This TCR beta chain originates from a study of identical twins. Findings and limits, study-wide: Clonotypes of the beta chain that were abundant in cord blood carried fewer insertions (memory repertoires showed none).

TCRdb reprocessed the 5' RACE reads via MiXCR and lists one record per CDR3 protein. The profile shows 250,000 or so distinct CDR3 sequences, around 8.3% of them singletons. This clonotype appeared many times. Its cognate antigen is unknown. The length of the CDR3 is 15 residues. Germline V gene data show CDR1 as SGHRS and CDR2 as YFSETQ. The ends lost 4 bases at V and 1 base at J; junction bases unmatched: 6. The sample also formed part of further work on yellow fever vaccine responses in identical twins.

The receptor's source is a woman aged 18-29 years in good health. The chain couples TRBV5-1 to TRBJ2-3, with TRBD1 matching 7 bases. The source material was CD8+ T cells sorted from blood. The CDR3 protein is CASSLGQVRTDTQYF. The CDR3 nucleotides read TGCGCCAGCAGCCTAGGACAGGTTCGCACAGATACGCAGTATTTT.